One sample yielded the 12 T cell receptor beta chains listed below, sequenced in a study of blood T cell repertoires in COVID-19. The table came from immunoSEQ multiplex PCR; TCRdb's copy has only in-frame clones and leaves some out. In the table there are hundreds of thousands of clones, roughly 88% of which are singletons. The sequencing input was PBMCs or T cells enriched from blood (not recorded which). The source of these receptors is a woman between 18 and 29 years old who had been exposed to COVID-19.

This clone has just a few counts. The rearrangement links TRBV19 to TRBJ2-7, with 9 bases matching TRBD1. Germline loops: CDR1 LNHDA, CDR2 SQIVND (reference sequence). CDR3 length: 16 amino acids. Germline trimming cut 5 bases from V and 2 bases from J; bases unmatched to any gene: 10. CDR3 coding DNA: TGTGCCAGTAGTTCCACAGACAGGGGGAGAACCTACGAGCAGTACTTC. Translation: CASSSTDRGRTYEQYF.

This clone occurred a few times. In the same sample, other DNA sequences code for this CDR3. V usage is TRBV2 and J usage is TRBJ2-7; 7 bases fit TRBD1. This CDR3 has 12 residues. With V trimmed by 6 bases and J by 3 bases, 2 bases remained unmatched. Germline CDR1 and CDR2: SNHLY and FYNNEI. CDR3 amino acids: CASSGDSYEQYF. The CDR3 DNA reads TGTGCCAGCAGCGGGGACAGCTACGAGCAGTACTTC.

This clone was detected once. V gene TRBV18 combines with J gene TRBJ2-5; D gene uncertain. CDR1 is KGHSH, CDR2 LQKENI, per germline. CDR3 length: 14 amino acids. With 1 base removed from V and 2 bases from J, the gap between germline ends came to 8 bases. The CDR3 loop is CASSPRGDQETQYF. The CDR3 DNA reads TGTGCCAGCTCACCACGAGGCGATCAAGAGACCCAGTACTTC.

The genes are TRBV7-2 and TRBJ1-1; D gene unclear. This CDR3 spans 15 amino acids. Germline values: CDR1 SGHTA, CDR2 FQGNSA. V gave up 5 bases and J gave up 3 bases, with 16 bases separating them. Here the CDR3 DNA reads TGTGCCAGCAGCCCCCCGCCCCTTAGCCACACTGAAGCTTTCTTT. As protein: CASSPPPLSHTEAFF. Looking up the rest from reference TRBV7-2 and TRBJ1-1 gives the full variable domain: GAGVSQSPSNKVTEKGKDVELRCDPISGHTALYWYRQSLGQGLEFLIYFQGNSAPDKSGLPSDRFSAERTGGSVSTLTIQRTQQEDSAVYLCASSPPPLSHTEAFFGQGTRLTVV.

The chain employs TRBV20-1 and TRBJ2-3; the D gene is possibly TRBD1 (5 bases). The V and J ends lost 3 bases and 0 bases respectively, with 13 bases between them. This CDR3 region has 15 residues. Germline V gene lookup returns CDR1 DFQATT and CDR2 SNEGSKA (reference sequence). The DNA of the CDR3 is TGCAGTGCTAGTGACAGAATACCTAGCACAGATACGCAGTATTTT. It encodes CSASDRIPSTDTQYF.

The chain recombines TRBV5-4 with TRBJ2-3; D might be TRBD2 (6 bases). Germline-derived CDR1 and CDR2 are SGHNT and YYREEE (reference sequence). The CDR3 is 16 residues long. Trimming removed 3 bases from V and 4 bases from J, with 18 bases in between. In DNA form, the CDR3 reads TGTGCCAGCAGCTCGTTGGCGGGGCACGGGGCAGATACGCAGTATTTT. Protein product: CASSSLAGHGADTQYF.

The rearrangement links TRBV27 to TRBJ1-1, with unresolved D. The V gene lost 3 bases and the J gene lost 1 base, with 6 bases spanning the gap. CDR1 is MNHEY and CDR2 is SMNVEV in the germline V gene (reference sequence). CDR3 size: 13 residues. The CDR3 loop reads CASSFGANTEAFF. The CDR3, as DNA: TGTGCCAGCAGTTTTGGAGCGAACACTGAAGCTTTCTTT.

The V and J genes are TRBV9 and TRBJ1-2; 8 nucleotides agree with TRBD1. Trimming at V came to 1 base and at J to 4 bases, leaving 6 bases not matched to a gene. CDR3 size: 15 residues. CDR1 and CDR2 from the germline V gene are SGDLS and YYNGEE. The CDR3 loop reads CASSVSGTGLYGYTF. CDR3 coding DNA: TGTGCCAGCAGCGTAAGCGGGACAGGCCTCTATGGCTACACCTTC.

The chain couples TRBV20-1 to TRBJ2-2; D is unclear. CDR3 size: 10 residues. The germline gives CDR1 DFQATT, CDR2 SNEGSKA (reference sequence). V was trimmed by 6 bases and J by 6 bases, leaving 5 bases between them. For the CDR3, the DNA is TGCAGTGCCCAATCCGGGGAGCTGTTTTTT. This translates into CSAQSGELFF.

This chain uses TRBV6-6 with TRBJ1-4, with a weak D call TRBD1 (6 bases). V shed 5 bases and J shed 0 bases, with 16 bases lying between them. CDR3 length: 17 residues. Germline V gene sequence: CDR1 MNHNY, CDR2 SVGAGI (reference sequence). The CDR3 region has the DNA TGTGCCAGCAGTCGGGGACACCCCCTAGCAACTAATGAAAAACTGTTTTTT. It is translated as CASSRGHPLATNEKLFF.

V is TRBV6-5 and J is TRBJ1-1, with D possibly matching TRBD1 (5 bases). The CDR3 spans 14 residues. V lost 6 bases, J lost 1 base, and 12 bases lay in between. CDR1 is MNHEY, CDR2 SVGAGI, per germline. The CDR3 DNA reads as TGTGCCAGCAGGAGAGAAGACAGGAACACTGAAGCTTTCTTT. It codes for CASRREDRNTEAFF.

V is TRBV4-3 and J is TRBJ2-1; D gene uncertain. Germline lookup yields CDR1 LGHNA and CDR2 YSLEER. Trimming stripped 2 bases from V and 0 bases from J, with 11 bases between. The CDR3 sequence is 16 residues long. CDR3 amino acids: CASSQPPGSSYNEQFF. DNA of the CDR3: TGCGCCAGCAGCCAACCCCCAGGTAGCTCCTACAATGAGCAGTTCTTC.